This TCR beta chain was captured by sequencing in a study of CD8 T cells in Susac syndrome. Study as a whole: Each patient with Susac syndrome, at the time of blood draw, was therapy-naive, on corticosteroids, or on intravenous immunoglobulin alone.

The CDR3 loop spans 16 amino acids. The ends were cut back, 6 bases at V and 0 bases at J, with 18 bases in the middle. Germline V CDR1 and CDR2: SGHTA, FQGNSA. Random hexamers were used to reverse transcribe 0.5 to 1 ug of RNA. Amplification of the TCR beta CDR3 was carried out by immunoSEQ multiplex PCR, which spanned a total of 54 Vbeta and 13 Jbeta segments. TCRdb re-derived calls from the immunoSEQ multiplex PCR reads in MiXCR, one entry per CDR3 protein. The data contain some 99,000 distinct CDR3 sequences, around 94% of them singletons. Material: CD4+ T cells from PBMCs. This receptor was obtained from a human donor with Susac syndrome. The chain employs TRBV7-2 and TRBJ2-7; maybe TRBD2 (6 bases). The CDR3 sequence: CASSIMRGPSSYEQYF. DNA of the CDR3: TGTGCCAGCAGTATCATGCGGGGCCCGAGCTCCTACGAGCAGTACTTC.